Presented here are 32 T cell receptor beta chains from one specimen sequenced in a study of T cell clonotyping in hematopoietic cell transplantation. Sequencing was performed with immunoSEQ multiplex PCR; in TCRdb, only in-frame clones are kept and a portion is missing. The profile shows 9,000 or so clones, approximately 96% of them singletons. The sequences come from peripheral blood mononuclear cells, collected 100 days after allogeneic stem cell transplant. The receptors were sampled from a male patient aged 55-69 years who had an allogeneic stem cell transplant from a related donor, so the T cells may come from the graft donor. Some clones in this sample may be carry-over from other donors' samples.

V usage is TRBV11-2 and J usage is TRBJ2-3, with D possibly being TRBD2 (7 bases). The CDR3 is 15 amino acids. Germline CDR1 SGHAT, CDR2 FQNNGV. V lost 4 bases to trimming and J lost 4 bases, with 15 bases between them. CDR3 sequence (DNA): TGTGCCAGCAGCTCCGTGCGGGGGCGCGCAGATACGCAGTATTTT. Translating it yields CASSSVRGRADTQYF.

This sequence joins TRBV7-3 and TRBJ2-3, with D possibly being TRBD1 or TRBD2 (5 bases each). Trimming took 2 bases from V and 1 from J, leaving 10 bases between them. The CDR3 consists of 15 residues. Germline V CDR1 and CDR2: SGHTA, FQGTGA. In nucleotides, the CDR3 is TGTGCCAGCAGCTTAGTGGGGGAGCGCACAGATACGCAGTATTTT. Protein product: CASSLVGERTDTQYF. Complete variable domain (other parts from reference TRBV7-3 and TRBJ2-3): GAGVSQTPSNKVTEKGKYVELRCDPISGHTALYWYRQSLGQGPEFLIYFQGTGAADDSGLPNDRFFAVRPEGSVSTLKIQRTERGDSAVYLCASSLVGERTDTQYFGPGTRLTVL.

The V call is TRBV30, the J call TRBJ1-1, with 7 nucleotides matching TRBD1. Unmatched junction bases numbered 19, after V lost 4 bases and J lost 5 bases. The CDR3 consists of 17 residues. Germline V gene lookup returns CDR1 GTSNPN and CDR2 SVGIG (reference sequence). CDR3 nucleotides: TGTGCCTGGACCGACCCCATCCGACAGGGCGTAGGGACTGAAGCTTTCTTT. It encodes CAWTDPIRQGVGTEAFF.

This clone was detected once. The chain has TRBV5-1 and TRBJ1-1; D ambiguous. CDR3 length: 14 amino acids. Germline V gene data show CDR1 as SGHRS and CDR2 as YFSETQ. V lost 2 bases to trimming and J lost 1 base, with 9 bases between them. CDR3 sequence (DNA): TGCGCCAGCAGCTTTCACAAGGCGAACACTGAAGCTTTCTTT. Its protein product is CASSFHKANTEAFF.

This chain uses TRBV11-1 with TRBJ1-3; 7 nucleotides line up with TRBD1. Germline CDR1 reads SGHAT; CDR2 reads FQDESV (reference sequence). CDR3 size: 16 residues. The trim removed 5 bases at V and 0 bases at J, leaving 7 bases unmatched. The CDR3 nucleotides read TGTGCCAGCAGCAAGAGGACAGGAGCCTCTGGAAACACCATATATTTT. The encoded protein is CASSKRTGASGNTIYF.

CDR3 sequence reads: CASKGGNYGYTF. The CDR3 nucleotides are TGTGCCAGCAAGGGAGGGAACTATGGCTACACCTTC. This rearrangement joins TRBV9 to TRBJ1-2; no definite D call. CDR1 and CDR2 from the germline V gene are SGDLS and YYNGEE. Trimming removed 6 bases from V and 2 bases from J, with 8 bases in between. CDR3 length: 12 amino acids.

The chain links TRBV6-5 to TRBJ1-5; D gene unclear. Trimming removed 4 bases from V and 0 bases from J, with 7 bases in between. The germline gives CDR1 MNHEY, CDR2 SVGAGI. CDR3 length: 14 residues. CDR3 coding DNA: TGTGCCAGCAGTTCCCCTTATAGCAATCAGCCCCAGCATTTT. This encodes CASSSPYSNQPQHF.

This rearrangement joins TRBV11-3 to TRBJ2-3, with 14 nucleotides matching TRBD2. The CDR3 is made up of 16 amino acids. Germline V gene lookup returns CDR1 SGHNT and CDR2 YENEEA. CDR3 amino acids: CAKRAGLAGATDTQYF. CDR3 sequence (DNA): TGTGCAAAACGAGCGGGACTAGCGGGGGCCACAGATACGCAGTATTTT.

This clone appeared a single time. The gene calls are TRBV19 and TRBJ1-1, with a possible D match to TRBD1 (5 bases). CDR3 length equals 14 residues. CDR1 and CDR2 from the germline V gene are LNHDA and SQIVND (reference sequence). Trimming pared 7 bases from V and 6 bases from J, leaving 18 bases between. Here the CDR3 reads CASTQGLSSAEAFF. CDR3 DNA: TGTGCCAGTACCCAGGGACTGTCCTCAGCTGAAGCTTTCTTT.

This clone was counted once. The gene calls are TRBV15 and TRBJ1-1; a weak D match, TRBD1 (6 bases). Germline CDR1 LNHNV, CDR2 YYDKDF (reference sequence). The CDR3 sequence is 14 residues long. V dropped 9 bases and J dropped 1 base, with 15 bases sitting between them. As DNA, the CDR3 is TGTGCCACGAAACAGGGACATTCGAACACTGAAGCTTTCTTT. Amino acids: CATKQGHSNTEAFF.

CDR3 region: CASSAGQGVGELFF. The CDR3 region has the DNA TGTGCCAGCAGCGCCGGACAGGGAGTTGGGGAGCTGTTTTTT. The chain employs TRBV7-3 and TRBJ2-2, with 8 bases lining up with TRBD1. Germline CDR1 and CDR2: SGHTA and FQGTGA. The CDR3 runs to 14 residues. The V gene end was trimmed by 5 bases and the J gene end by 8 bases; junction bases not matched to a gene: 7.

The chain couples TRBV28 to TRBJ1-2; no definite D call. This CDR3 region has 12 residues. Germline V gene lookup returns CDR1 MDHEN and CDR2 SYDVKM. Between the trimmed V and J ends, which lost 3 bases and 4 bases, there was a span of 6 bases. CDR3 in amino acids: CASSFLGYGYTF. In nucleotides, the CDR3 is TGTGCCAGCAGTTTTCTGGGCTATGGCTACACCTTC.

V is TRBV4-2 and J is TRBJ2-7, with 7 bases fitting TRBD1. Germline CDR1 LGHNA, CDR2 YNFKEQ. V lost 1 base, J lost 6 bases, and 12 bases stayed unmatched. CDR3 length equals 16 residues. Written as DNA, the CDR3 is TGTGCCAGCAGCCAAGTACAAACAGGGGTAGAGGGCGAGCAGTACTTC. It encodes CASSQVQTGVEGEQYF.

This chain links TRBV11-2 with TRBJ1-2; 7 bases line up with TRBD1. In germline, CDR1 is SGHAT, CDR2 FQNNGV. V gave up 4 bases and J gave up 4 bases; unmatched junction bases: 9. The CDR3 consists of 15 residues. CDR3 nucleotides: TGTGCCAGCAGCTCCAGGCAAGGGGGCGGCTATGGCTACACCTTC. Its protein product is CASSSRQGGGYGYTF.

The V and J genes are TRBV9 and TRBJ2-6, with TRBD2 identical over 8 bases. J gave up 2 bases and V 4 bases, and 5 bases lay outside the gene matches. CDR1 is SGDLS and CDR2 is YYNGEE in the germline V gene. The CDR3 spans 16 residues. The DNA of the CDR3 is TGTGCCAGCAGCCTCGTAGCGGGGACTGGGGCCAACGTCCTGACTTTC. Amino acid sequence: CASSLVAGTGANVLTF.

The chain couples TRBV2 to TRBJ1-5; no clear D gene. V gave up 1 base and J gave up 6 bases, with 7 bases separating them. Germline loops: CDR1 SNHLY, CDR2 FYNNEI. The CDR3 runs to 13 residues. This CDR3 reads CASSEGLTQPQHF. In DNA, the CDR3 is TGTGCCAGCAGTGAAGGACTCACTCAGCCCCAGCATTTT.

This chain connects TRBV2 to TRBJ2-3; 8 nucleotides align to TRBD2. Germline loops: CDR1 SNHLY, CDR2 FYNNEI. The CDR3 consists of 15 residues. Trimming cost V 6 bases and J 5 bases; bases outside gene matches: 10. CDR3 region: CASRGTSGLGDTQYF. CDR3 coding DNA: TGTGCCAGCAGGGGTACTAGCGGTCTCGGAGATACGCAGTATTTT.

J is TRBJ2-7 and V is TRBV10-3, with 7 bases fitting TRBD1. Trimming removed 4 bases from V and 5 bases from J; junction bases left unmatched: 5. The CDR3 is 13 residues long. CDR1 is ENHRY and CDR2 is SYGVKD in the germline V gene. In DNA, the CDR3 is TGTGCCATCAGTGGAACAGGGGCCCACGAGCAGTACTTC. It codes for CAISGTGAHEQYF.

The V gene is TRBV11-3, the J gene TRBJ1-2; D unclear. V lost 2 bases to trimming and J lost 8 bases, with 9 bases between them. This CDR3 is built from 12 residues. Germline CDR1 SGHNT, CDR2 YENEEA. The CDR3 DNA follows: TGTGCCAGCAGCTTAAGCGAAGCCGGCTACACCTTC. Translation: CASSLSEAGYTF.

The rearrangement uses TRBV30 and TRBJ1-1; D might be TRBD1 (5 bases). The CDR3 consists of 11 residues. Germline V gene sequence: CDR1 GTSNPN, CDR2 SVGIG (reference sequence). In DNA, the CDR3 is TGTGTTGGCAGGGCGAACACTGAAGCTTTCTTT. Its translation is CVGRANTEAFF.

V gene TRBV7-9 combines with J gene TRBJ1-3; unclear D gene. V was trimmed by 5 bases and J by 0 bases, leaving 5 bases between them. Germline V gene sequence: CDR1 SEHNR, CDR2 FQNEAQ (reference sequence). The length of the CDR3 is 13 residues. This CDR3 reads CASSLDSGNTIYF. The CDR3 DNA reads TGTGCCAGCAGCCTTGACTCTGGAAACACCATATATTTT.

The J gene is TRBJ2-3, the V gene TRBV4-3; 7 bases are shared with TRBD1. The CDR3 is 16 residues long. CDR1 is LGHNA and CDR2 is YSLEER in the germline V gene. The V gene end was trimmed by 0 bases and the J gene end by 4 bases; junction bases not matched to a gene: 7. The CDR3 is CASSQDRGRGSDTQYF. DNA for the CDR3: TGCGCCAGCAGCCAAGATAGAGGCAGGGGGTCAGATACGCAGTATTTT.

This clone was counted a single time. The CDR3 loop reads CASSPARGHSYEQYF. The CDR3 coding sequence is TGTGCCAGCAGCCCAGCTCGGGGGCATTCCTACGAGCAGTACTTC. V usage is TRBV7-9 and J usage is TRBJ2-7; D might be TRBD1 or TRBD2, each matching 6 bases. Trimming removed 5 bases at V and 1 base at J, with 15 bases between. Per germline, CDR1 SEHNR and CDR2 FQNEAQ (reference sequence). The CDR3 loop spans 15 amino acids.

This chain joins TRBV5-1 and TRBJ1-3; D remains unclear. This CDR3 comprises 16 residues. The V and J ends lost 0 bases and 0 bases respectively, with 10 bases between them. CDR1 and CDR2 from the germline V gene are SGHRS and YFSETQ. DNA for the CDR3: TGCGCCAGCAGCTTGGATGGCAGTGGCTCTGGAAACACCATATATTTT. Translated: CASSLDGSGSGNTIYF.

CDR3 region: CASSQVYPSYEQYF. The CDR3 DNA follows: TGTGCCAGCAGCCAAGTTTATCCGTCCTACGAGCAGTACTTC. J is TRBJ2-7 and V is TRBV4-2; D remains ambiguous. This CDR3 spans 14 amino acids. V was pared by 1 base and J by 1 base, with 8 bases between. Germline V gene lookup returns CDR1 LGHNA and CDR2 YNFKEQ.

The V gene is TRBV28, the J gene TRBJ2-5; 8 nucleotides match TRBD1. The end of the DNA is better explained by TRBJ2-7, so the J call may be wrong. The CDR3 runs 14 residues. CDR1 MDHEN and CDR2 SYDVKM come from the germline V gene. CDR3 residues: CASSYPGQAYEQYF. Written as DNA, the CDR3 is TGTGCCAGCAGTTACCCGGGACAGGCCTACGAGCAGTACTTC.

V usage is TRBV7-2 and J usage is TRBJ2-7, with 9 bases matching TRBD2. V lost 1 base and J lost 2; bases outside the gene matches: 9. Germline CDR1 reads SGHTA; CDR2 reads FQGNSA. CDR3 length: 17 amino acids. CDR3 in DNA: TGTGCCAGCAGCTTAGACCCCCTAGCGGGGATAACCTACGAGCAGTACTTC. This sequence encodes CASSLDPLAGITYEQYF.

The rearrangement uses TRBV6-5 and TRBJ1-6; 7 bases match TRBD1. The ends lost 6 bases at V and 7 bases at J; junction bases unmatched: 6. Germline V gene data show CDR1 as MNHEY and CDR2 as SVGAGI. CDR3 size: 14 residues. The CDR3 reads CASRGQRHNSPLHF. DNA of the CDR3: TGTGCCAGCAGGGGACAGAGACACAATTCACCCCTCCACTTT.

CDR3 sequence (DNA): TGTGCCAGTAGTCCCCAGGAATATAGCAATCAGCCCCAGCATTTT. This encodes CASSPQEYSNQPQHF. The chain uses TRBV19 and TRBJ1-5, with no clear D. Trimming pared 5 bases from V and 0 bases from J, leaving 11 bases between. Germline V gene data show CDR1 as LNHDA and CDR2 as SQIVND (reference sequence). The CDR3 has 15 residues.

This chain connects TRBV6-5 to TRBJ1-2, with D possibly matching TRBD1 (6 bases). Germline V gene data show CDR1 as MNHEY and CDR2 as SVGAGI. V lost 9 bases, J lost 2 bases, and 13 bases lay in between. The CDR3 consists of 13 residues. The CDR3 coding sequence is TGTGCCAGTCAACTGGGGGGCAACTATGGCTACACCTTC. Protein product: CASQLGGNYGYTF.

This clone was seen once. The chain uses TRBV4-1 and TRBJ2-7; no firm D call. Trimming removed 6 bases at V and 0 bases at J, with 12 bases between. The CDR3 contains 14 residues. Germline V gene lookup returns CDR1 MGHRA and CDR2 YSYEKL. CDR3 DNA: TGCGCCAGCAGTCTAGACATCCCCTCCTACGAGCAGTACTTC. This gives the protein CASSLDIPSYEQYF.

The chain uses TRBV7-2 and TRBJ2-1, with TRBD2 as a possible D gene (6 bases). From germline, CDR1 is SGHTA and CDR2 FQGNSA. V lost 6 bases to trimming and J lost 2 bases, with 14 bases between them. The CDR3 covers 15 residues. The CDR3 sequence: CASSAGLAAYNEQFF. The CDR3 DNA follows: TGTGCCAGCAGTGCGGGACTTGCTGCCTACAATGAGCAGTTCTTC.